Listed below are T cell receptor beta chains from one sample, sequenced in a study of identical twins. TCRdb fed the 5' RACE reads into MiXCR, producing one record per CDR3 protein. The sample has under 250,000 distinct CDR3 sequences, 6% to 8.5% seen once. The data were also submitted as part of a second study, on yellow fever vaccine responses in identical twins.

The sequenced sample consisted of CD8+ T cells sorted from blood. These receptors were obtained from a woman under 30 in good health. CDR3s leave out the opening cysteine and the closing phenylalanine or tryptophan. Clone size is given for some rows only: seen once, a few or many times, or a class if the clone is expanded.

abundance	v_gene	CDR3aa
many	TRBV5-5	ASSSGLAGFYEQY
-	TRBV4-1	ASSRPGGTSGGSPDTQY
-	TRBV9	ASSVVSGWGETQY
many	TRBV14	ASSPGTLNTEAF
many	TRBV3-1	ASSRSGLAAPYNEQF
few	TRBV28	ATATDPLAKNIQY
few	TRBV5-1	ASSSSGGTQETQY
many	TRBV2	ASSGTGSNQPQH
many	TRBV9	ASSAQGASYNEQF
many	TRBV28	ASSLRLQSSYNEQF
few	TRBV18	ASSPSGTSVQETQY
many	TRBV29-1	SVEQGALYNEQF
-	TRBV4-1	ASSQVVGRAAGELF
-	TRBV20-1	SAVVQGGLNTEAF
few	TRBV27	ASSPRASTYGTDTQY
many	TRBV20-1	SARWASAEETQY
few	TRBV12-3/TRBV12-4	ASTDEGQGGYGANVLT
many	TRBV4-1	ASSQPLQGAKNIQY
-	TRBV27	ASSLAGGNTIY
few	TRBV28	ASSPPVVAGGDTQY
many	TRBV10-3	AISESTGSVPTDTQY
many	TRBV29-1	SVEGGETDTQY
-	TRBV28	ASSSSDAAMETQY
many	TRBV12-3/TRBV12-4	ASSLHVANTGELF
many	TRBV7-6	ASSPETGGVLNTEAF
many	TRBV20-1	SASASDTGELF
many	TRBV7-9	ASSSRTGEGYNEQF
many	TRBV6-1	ASSESSGGPDTQY
-	TRBV2	ASSEEVRGYEQY
few	TRBV20-1	SARDQGSPYNEQF
many	TRBV24-1	ATSDSDTQY
many	TRBV6-4	ASSDSGHNEQF
few	TRBV28	ASSVQGGETQY
-	TRBV12-3/TRBV12-4	ASSFGRDLWGSDTQY
few	TRBV24-1	ATSSDRGGTGELF
many	TRBV29-1	SVTDRVEGQPQH
few	TRBV4-1	ASSPPSQGIANTGELF
many	TRBV10-3	ADLAGDTNTGELF
-	TRBV3-1	ASSVGGRDTGELF
many	TRBV20-1	SAYDGENQPQH
few	TRBV7-2	ASSSPGQGGTNEQF
few	TRBV7-3	ASSSEREAPPDTQY
-	TRBV11-2	ASSLRDNTDAAEAF
many	TRBV7-8	ASSTNGASGSIYEQY